The next 21 T cell receptor beta chains were all read from a single sample in a study of shared clonotypes between healthy human individuals. Clones were sequenced by immunoSEQ multiplex PCR, and TCRdb holds only the in-frame ones, with some missing. The data contain over a million clones, around 76% of them singletons. Material: memory CD4+ T cells sorted from blood. The subset here: CD45RA-negative fraction. Every receptor here comes from a young man in good health.

This chain joins TRBV19 and TRBJ2-5; 10 bases agree with TRBD1. There are 16 residues in the CDR3. J was trimmed by 5 bases and V by 4 bases; bases with no gene match: 10. CDR1 and CDR2 (germline): LNHDA, SQIVND (reference sequence). CDR3 DNA sequence: TGTGCCAGTAGTAGAACGGGACAGGGGTTTGAGGAGACCCAGTACTTC. It yields the protein CASSRTGQGFEETQYF.

The rearrangement joins TRBV5-1 to TRBJ1-4; possible D gene TRBD1, 5 bases. The CDR3 contains 16 residues. V was cut by 7 bases and J by 0 bases, with 16 bases left in between. The germline V gene encodes CDR1 SGHRS and CDR2 YFSETQ. The CDR3 DNA follows: TGCGCCAGCCGAAGGGACGCAGGCCCAACTAATGAAAAACTGTTTTTT. It yields the protein CASRRDAGPTNEKLFF.

This rearrangement joins TRBV5-1 to TRBJ1-1; a weak D match, TRBD1 (6 bases). The germline V gene encodes CDR1 SGHRS and CDR2 YFSETQ. Trimming left V 4 bases short and J 1 base short, with 11 bases between. CDR3 length: 14 amino acids. In DNA form, the CDR3 reads TGCGCCAGCAGCATACTGACAGGGAACACTGAAGCTTTCTTT. Protein product: CASSILTGNTEAFF.

This chain uses TRBV7-3 with TRBJ1-2, with a possible D match to TRBD1 (5 bases). The V gene lost 5 bases and the J gene lost 0 bases, with 13 bases spanning the gap. The CDR3 runs to 15 residues. The germline V gene encodes CDR1 SGHTA and CDR2 FQGTGA. CDR3 nucleotide sequence: TGTGCCAGCAGCCCGGGGGTCACAACTAACTATGGCTACACCTTC. Encoded protein: CASSPGVTTNYGYTF. The whole variable domain, remainder taken from reference TRBV7-3 and TRBJ1-2, is GAGVSQTPSNKVTEKGKYVELRCDPISGHTALYWYRQSLGQGPEFLIYFQGTGAADDSGLPNDRFFAVRPEGSVSTLKIQRTERGDSAVYLCASSPGVTTNYGYTFGSGTRLTVV.

The chain joins TRBV13 to TRBJ2-5, with 8 bases that match TRBD1. The CDR3 runs to 18 residues. The germline V gene has CDR1 PRHDT and CDR2 FYEKMQ (reference sequence). After removal of 0 bases from V and 2 bases from J, the junction contained 11 bases not matched to a gene. The CDR3 sequence: CASSLGTGDDVVQETQYF. The CDR3 bases are TGTGCCAGCAGCTTAGGGACAGGGGATGACGTTGTTCAAGAGACCCAGTACTTC.

J is TRBJ1-2 and V is TRBV5-1; 7 bases agree with TRBD1. Trimming cost V 6 bases and J 6 bases; bases outside gene matches: 14. The CDR3 extends over 15 amino acids. Germline assignment: CDR1 SGHRS and CDR2 YFSETQ. The CDR3 sequence is CASTDIVTGMDGYTF. CDR3 DNA: TGCGCCAGCACGGATATTGTGACAGGGATGGATGGCTACACCTTC.

V gene TRBV7-2 combines with J gene TRBJ2-7; either TRBD1 or TRBD2 may supply D (6 bases each). V lost 5 bases to trimming and J lost 7 bases, with 18 bases between them. The CDR3 spans 14 residues. CDR1 is SGHTA and CDR2 is FQGNSA in the germline V gene. The CDR3, as DNA: TGTGCCAGCAGCCGGGGACCAGGGGAGGAAGAGCAGTACTTC. Amino acids: CASSRGPGEEEQYF.

In nucleotides, the CDR3 is TGCGCCAGCAGCTTGGGTCCACAGGGGAACACCGGGGAGCTGTTTTTT. Its translation is CASSLGPQGNTGELFF. The rearrangement links TRBV5-1 to TRBJ2-2, with D possibly TRBD1 on 6 matching bases. CDR1 and CDR2 (germline): SGHRS, YFSETQ. This CDR3 is built from 16 residues. The V end was cut by 0 bases, the J end by 1 base, with 10 bases between.

The rearrangement links TRBV28 to TRBJ2-1, with 14 bases fitting TRBD2. Germline trimming cut 7 bases from V and 9 bases from J; bases unmatched to any gene: 11. Germline V gene sequence: CDR1 MDHEN, CDR2 SYDVKM. The length of the CDR3 is 16 residues. CDR3 bases: TGTGCCAGCATCGGGACTAGCGGGAGATGGTTCCCTGAGCAGTTCTTC. Its translation is CASIGTSGRWFPEQFF.

This clone was observed a few times. The chain couples TRBV5-6 to TRBJ1-2; tentative D call: TRBD1 (6 bases). Germline V gives CDR1 SGHDT, CDR2 YYEEEE. V shed 0 bases and J shed 7 bases, with 10 bases lying between them. The CDR3 loop spans 13 amino acids. Here the CDR3 reads CASSLAGASGYTF. Here the CDR3 DNA reads TGTGCCAGCAGCTTGGCAGGGGCTAGTGGCTACACCTTC. The whole variable domain, remainder taken from reference TRBV5-6 and TRBJ1-2, is DAGVTQSPTHLIKTRGQQVTLRCSPKSGHDTVSWYQQALGQGPQFIFQYYEEEERQRGNFPDRFSGHQFPNYSSELNVNALLLGDSALYLCASSLAGASGYTFGSGTRLTVV.

V gene TRBV2 combines with J gene TRBJ2-5; 9 bases match TRBD2. Losses at the gene ends were 7 bases for V and 1 base for J; bases not matched to a gene: 7. Germline loops: CDR1 SNHLY, CDR2 FYNNEI. The CDR3 is 15 amino acids. CDR3 loop: CASKFGLAFQETQYF. CDR3 in DNA: TGTGCCAGCAAATTCGGACTAGCGTTCCAAGAGACCCAGTACTTC. Using reference TRBV2 and TRBJ2-5 for the parts outside the CDR3, the full variable domain is EPEVTQTPSHQVTQMGQEVILRCVPISNHLYFYWYRQILGQKVEFLVSFYNNEISEKSEIFDDQFSVERPDGSNFTLKIRSTKLEDSAMYFCASKFGLAFQETQYFGPGTRLLVL.

The J gene is TRBJ2-5, the V gene TRBV9; no firm D call. Germline CDR1 and CDR2: SGDLS and YYNGEE. The CDR3 consists of 15 residues. V was pared by 1 base and J by 4 bases, with 14 bases between. The CDR3 nucleotides read TGTGCCAGCAGCGTACAAATTGAAGGGTTAGAGACCCAGTACTTC. This codes for CASSVQIEGLETQYF.

This chain joins TRBV27 and TRBJ1-2; 9 positions match TRBD1. CDR3 length: 16 amino acids. Germline CDR1 and CDR2: MNHEY and SMNVEV (reference sequence). V lost 1 base and J lost 0; bases outside the gene matches: 3. The CDR3 spells CASSLLGQGANYGYTF. The CDR3 DNA reads TGTGCCAGCAGTTTATTGGGACAGGGTGCTAACTATGGCTACACCTTC.

This clone was counted between two and nine times. This sequence joins TRBV4-3 and TRBJ2-4, with TRBD2 matching over 8 bases. The length of the CDR3 is 17 residues. CDR1 is LGHNA, CDR2 YSLEER, per germline. Trimming cost V 0 bases and J 0 bases; bases outside gene matches: 4. The chain's CDR3 is CASSQDRLAGAKNIQYF. Here the CDR3 DNA reads TGCGCCAGCAGCCAAGATCGCCTAGCGGGAGCCAAAAACATTCAGTACTTC.

V gene TRBV7-2 combines with J gene TRBJ1-1; tentatively, D is TRBD1 (5 bases). From germline, CDR1 is SGHTA and CDR2 FQGNSA. The CDR3 spans 12 residues. V gave up 5 bases and J gave up 6 bases, with 10 bases separating them. The CDR3 nucleotides read TGTGCCAGCAGCCTACAGGTAGCTGAAGCTTTCTTT. Encoded protein: CASSLQVAEAFF.

This clone has more than one count but fewer than ten. The chain employs TRBV14 and TRBJ2-7; perhaps D is TRBD1 or TRBD2 (5 bases each). The V end was cut by 4 bases, the J end by 6 bases, with 22 bases between. This CDR3 region has 16 residues. CDR1 and CDR2 (germline): SGHDN, FVKESK. This chain's CDR3 is CASSRTSGTPTSEQYF. As DNA, the CDR3 is TGTGCCAGCAGCCGAACTTCCGGGACCCCGACCTCCGAGCAGTACTTC.

This clone was counted once. The chain recombines TRBV7-2 with TRBJ2-5; TRBD1 matches at 12 bases. After removal of 3 bases from V and 6 bases from J, the junction contained 5 bases not matched to a gene. Germline-derived CDR1 and CDR2 are SGHTA and FQGNSA. This CDR3 is built from 15 residues. CDR3 sequence: CASSFGTGGMKTQYF. In DNA form, the CDR3 reads TGTGCCAGCAGCTTCGGGACAGGGGGCATGAAGACCCAGTACTTC.

This rearrangement joins TRBV10-3 to TRBJ2-1; TRBD2 aligns across 9 bases. The V and J ends lost 6 bases and 6 bases, in that order; junction bases with no gene match: 6. Germline assignment: CDR1 ENHRY and CDR2 SYGVKD. The CDR3 covers 14 residues. This CDR3 is CAIRTSGGVNEQFF. The CDR3 DNA is TGTGCCATCAGGACTAGCGGAGGGGTCAATGAGCAGTTCTTC.

The genes are TRBV5-1 and TRBJ2-7, with 8 positions matching TRBD1. The trim removed 6 bases at V and 2 bases at J, leaving 7 bases unmatched. The germline V gene has CDR1 SGHRS and CDR2 YFSETQ. This CDR3 has 14 residues. The CDR3 here is CASMFGQGPYEQYF. DNA for the CDR3: TGCGCCAGCATGTTTGGACAGGGCCCCTACGAGCAGTACTTC.

This clone was counted at least ten times. The V call is TRBV28, the J call TRBJ1-6; maybe TRBD1 (6 bases). Germline CDR1 reads MDHEN; CDR2 reads SYDVKM. The V end was cut by 2 bases, the J end by 7 bases, with 15 bases between. CDR3 length equals 16 residues. The CDR3 DNA is TGTGCCAGCAGTTTAAATGCACAGGGCGGAAATTCACCCCTCCACTTT. This sequence encodes CASSLNAQGGNSPLHF. The variable domain in full, with the rest retrieved from reference TRBV28 and TRBJ1-6, is DVKVTQSSRYLVKRTGEKVFLECVQDMDHENMFWYRQDPGLGLRLIYFSYDVKMKEKGDIPEGYSVSREKKERFSLILESASTNQTSMYLCASSLNAQGGNSPLHFGNGTRLTVT.

The chain recombines TRBV7-3 with TRBJ1-6; unclear D gene. The CDR3 sequence is 16 residues long. Trimming removed 1 base at V and 0 bases at J, with 7 bases between. CDR1 SGHTA and CDR2 FQGTGA come from the germline V gene. DNA for the CDR3: TGTGCCAGCAGCTTAATAGGGAGCTCCTATAATTCACCCCTCCACTTT. This gives the protein CASSLIGSSYNSPLHF. Together with reference TRBV7-3 and TRBJ1-6, the CDR3 gives the full variable domain: GAGVSQTPSNKVTEKGKYVELRCDPISGHTALYWYRQSLGQGPEFLIYFQGTGAADDSGLPNDRFFAVRPEGSVSTLKIQRTERGDSAVYLCASSLIGSSYNSPLHFGNGTRLTVT.